The rows below give T cell receptor beta chains drawn from one sample of a study of CD8 T cells in Susac syndrome. Each CDR3 protein is one row after TCRdb ran MiXCR on the immunoSEQ multiplex PCR reads. The sample holds 300,000 or so distinct CDR3 sequences, about 92% seen once. The material sequenced was CD4+ T cells from PBMCs. All receptors come from a human donor with multiple sclerosis. Each CDR3 is given with its conserved first and last residue. The D gene is left open where the match is weak. Expanded clones get a size class; other rows say once, few or many, or leave the size out.

TRBV20-1	TRBJ2-1	.	once	TGCAGTGCTAGAGATACCCTGAGGGGCAATGAGCAGTTCTTC	CSARDTLRGNEQFF
TRBV20-1	TRBJ2-5	.	.	TGCAGTGCTGGGGGAACCGTAGAGACCCAGTACTTC	CSAGGTVETQYF
TRBV19	TRBJ1-1	.	.	TGTGCCAGTACCCTAGTACAGGGAGCTGAAGCTTTCTTT	CASTLVQGAEAFF
TRBV2	TRBJ2-2	.	.	TGTGCCAGCAGCGAGCGGGGTATCCGTCCAGGGGTTTTAACCGGGGAGCTGTTTTTT	CASSERGIRPGVLTGELFF
TRBV20-1	TRBJ2-7	.	.	TGCAGTGCTAGAGATGGGGCAGGGGACGAGCAGTACTTC	CSARDGAGDEQYF
TRBV3-1	TRBJ2-1	.	.	TGTGCCAGCAGCCAAACCAGGGGCTCCTACAATGAGCAGTTCTTC	CASSQTRGSYNEQFF
TRBV20-1	TRBJ2-2	.	.	TGCAGTGCTAGAATAGGACAGAAAAACACCGGGGAGCTGTTTTTT	CSARIGQKNTGELFF
TRBV7-9	TRBJ2-3	.	.	TGTGCCAGCACCCTTGGGCCAGCGGGTACAGATACGCAGTATTTT	CASTLGPAGTDTQYF
TRBV3-1	TRBJ2-1	TRBD1	.	TGTGCCAGCAGCCTTCAGGGACAGCTCCAAAATGAGCAGTTCTTC	CASSLQGQLQNEQFF
TRBV7-3	TRBJ2-2	.	.	TGTGCCAGCAGCATGACTACCTCCACCGGGGAGCTGTTTTTT	CASSMTTSTGELFF
TRBV7-2	TRBJ1-5	.	.	TGTGCCAGCAGCCGGCATGGAGTTGTCAATCAGCCCCAGCATTTT	CASSRHGVVNQPQHF
TRBV5-8	TRBJ2-7	.	.	TGTGCCAGCAGCTTCCGCCGGGGCTCCTACGAGCAGTACTTC	CASSFRRGSYEQYF
TRBV10-2	TRBJ1-1	.	once	TGCGCCAGCAGCCAGACAGAATACACTGAAGCTTTCTTT	CASSQTEYTEAFF
TRBV24-1	TRBJ2-3	TRBD1	.	TGTGCCACAGACAGCGGACAGGGAGGAGCACCAGATACGCAGTATTTT	CATDSGQGGAPDTQYF
TRBV11-2	TRBJ1-2	.	.	TGTGCCAGCAGGAAACTGGCAGACAACTATGGCTACACCTTC	CASRKLADNYGYTF
TRBV12-3/TRBV12-4	TRBJ1-6	.	.	TGTGCCAGCAGTTTGAGGGGTCATTCACCCCTCCACTTT	CASSLRGHSPLHF
TRBV6-2/TRBV6-3	TRBJ1-2	TRBD1	.	TGTGCCAGCAGCCTCGACAGGGTTCGGACTGGAGGCTATGGCTACACCTTC	CASSLDRVRTGGYGYTF
TRBV12-3/TRBV12-4	TRBJ2-7	TRBD1	.	TGTGCCAGCAGTTTAACAGGGGAGCCCTACGAGCAGTACTTC	CASSLTGEPYEQYF
TRBV27	TRBJ2-1	TRBD2	.	TGTGCCAGCAGTTTAACTCCGGGACTAGCTACCTACAATGAGCAGTTCTTC	CASSLTPGLATYNEQFF
TRBV24-1	TRBJ2-1	.	.	TGTGCCACCAGCCACCTTGAAGGGGTTGGCTACAATGAGCAGTTCTTC	CATSHLEGVGYNEQFF
TRBV7-9	TRBJ2-1	.	.	TGTGCCAGCAGCAGGCTCGGGGGAAGCTCCTACAATGAGCAGTTCTTC	CASSRLGGSSYNEQFF
TRBV3-1	TRBJ2-7	.	.	TGTGCCAGCAGCCAAGGCGGGGCCTCTTACGAGCAGTACTTC	CASSQGGASYEQYF
TRBV6-1	TRBJ2-3	TRBD2	few	TGTGCCAGCAGTTGGACTAGCGGGAGCACAGATACGCAGTATTTT	CASSWTSGSTDTQYF
TRBV29-1	TRBJ2-2	.	.	TGCAGCGTTGAAAGTAGGAGGGGAGGCACCGGGGAGCTGTTTTTT	CSVESRRGGTGELFF
TRBV7-3	TRBJ2-3	.	.	TGTGCCAGCAGCTTCACCAGCATAGGAGATACGCAGTATTTT	CASSFTSIGDTQYF
TRBV6-5	TRBJ2-2	.	.	TGTGCCAGCAGTTACTCCCCGGACTGGAGGGCCGGGGAGCTGTTTTTT	CASSYSPDWRAGELFF
TRBV30	TRBJ2-2	.	.	TGTGCCTGGGGAAAGGTGTTTGCCGGGGAGCTGTTTTTT	CAWGKVFAGELFF
TRBV6-5	TRBJ1-1	.	.	TGTGCCAGCAGTCGTACAGACCGGGCTCGAATCCAGGCTTTCTTT	CASSRTDRARIQAFF
TRBV7-9	TRBJ2-6	.	.	TGTGCCAGCGAGCAGGGGTCCGCCTCAGGGGCCAACGTCCTGACTTTC	CASEQGSASGANVLTF
TRBV6-6	TRBJ1-4	.	.	TGTGCCAGCAGAATGGGGGGCCCTAATGAAAAACTGTTTTTT	CASRMGGPNEKLFF